The 14 T cell receptor beta chains below were found in one sample sequenced in a study of T cell changes during pregnancy in multiple sclerosis. The method was immunoSEQ multiplex PCR; TCRdb's version includes in-frame clones alone and lacks a portion of them. The data contain around 66,000 clones, about 88% of them singletons. Sequenced here: peripheral blood, sampled in the first trimester of pregnancy. Source of these receptors: a female donor in good health, enrolled as a control in a pregnancy study.

The genes are TRBV10-3 and TRBJ1-1, with D possibly being TRBD1 (6 bases). This CDR3 contains 13 residues. Germline V gives CDR1 ENHRY, CDR2 SYGVKD. Trimming took off 7 bases at V and 1 base at J, with 10 bases between the two ends. CDR3 nucleotides: TGTGCCATCACCTCACAGGGGAACACTGAAGCTTTCTTT. Translated, it gives CAITSQGNTEAFF.

V gene TRBV5-5 combines with J gene TRBJ2-7; the match to TRBD1 covers 7 bases. This CDR3 comprises 15 residues. Germline V lookup: CDR1 SGHKS, CDR2 YYEKEE (reference sequence). Trimming cost V 0 bases and J 2 bases; bases outside gene matches: 5. The CDR3 nucleotides read TGTGCCAGCAGCTTGGGTCAGGGGGTAACCTACGAGCAGTACTTC. This codes for CASSLGQGVTYEQYF.

V gene TRBV11-2 combines with J gene TRBJ1-2; TRBD1 matches at 8 bases. Germline-derived CDR1 and CDR2 are SGHAT and FQNNGV. Trimming took 6 bases from V and 2 from J; bases not matched to a gene: 8. CDR3 length: 15 residues. CDR3 amino acids: CASRPNRDRNYGYTF. CDR3 nucleotides: TGTGCCAGCAGACCCAACCGGGACAGGAACTATGGCTACACCTTC. Complete variable domain (other parts from reference TRBV11-2 and TRBJ1-2): EAGVAQSPRYKIIEKRQSVAFWCNPISGHATLYWYQQILGQGPKLLIQFQNNGVVDDSQLPKDRFSAERLKGVDSTLKIQPAKLEDSAVYLCASRPNRDRNYGYTFGSGTRLTVV.

This chain links TRBV20-1 with TRBJ1-1; D gene uncertain. CDR1 is DFQATT, CDR2 SNEGSKA, per germline (reference sequence). The CDR3 is 11 amino acids. CDR3 protein: CRASRATEAFF. The CDR3 DNA sequence: TGCAGGGCCTCGAGGGCCACTGAAGCTTTCTTT.

This clone occurred once. The rearrangement joins TRBV28 to TRBJ2-7; D is possibly TRBD2 (5 bases). The germline V gene has CDR1 MDHEN and CDR2 SYDVKM. The length of the CDR3 is 13 residues. Trimming cost V 5 bases and J 6 bases, with 14 bases left between them. The CDR3 sequence is CASSPPRSGEQYF. Here the CDR3 DNA reads TGTGCCAGCAGTCCCCCCCGGAGCGGCGAGCAGTACTTC.

The chain couples TRBV7-2 to TRBJ2-2, with TRBD1 matching over 7 bases. The V gene's germline CDR1 is SGHTA and CDR2 FQGNSA. V dropped 3 bases and J dropped 3; count of bases not matched to a gene: 10. The CDR3 covers 17 residues. Written as DNA, the CDR3 is TGTGCCAGCAGCTTTAAGCCCCGTACAGGGGACACCGGGGAGCTGTTTTTT. Protein: CASSFKPRTGDTGELFF.

The chain carries TRBV6-1 and TRBJ1-5; no definite D call. V was shortened by 2 bases and J by 9 bases, with 11 bases between the two germline ends. CDR3 size: 13 residues. Germline loops: CDR1 MNHNS, CDR2 SASEGT. CDR3 loop: CASSESSGLPQHF. CDR3 nucleotides: TGTGCCAGCAGTGAAAGTTCAGGTCTGCCCCAGCATTTT.

The CDR3 here is CASSLTDIQETQYF. As DNA, the CDR3 is TGTGCCAGCAGCTTGACTGATATTCAAGAGACCCAGTACTTC. The chain is built from TRBV5-4 and TRBJ2-5; D remains unclear. The CDR3 extends over 14 amino acids. The germline V gene has CDR1 SGHNT and CDR2 YYREEE (reference sequence). V was pared by 1 base and J by 2 bases, with 9 bases between. The entire variable domain, with the rest obtained from reference TRBV5-4 and TRBJ2-5, is as follows: ETGVTQSPTHLIKTRGQQVTLRCSSQSGHNTVSWYQQALGQGPQFIFQYYREEENGRGNFPPRFSGLQFPNYSSELNVNALELDDSALYLCASSLTDIQETQYFGPGTRLLVL.

This clone was found a few times. The CDR3, as DNA: TGTGCCAGCAGCTTAGGAGGAAGGGAGCGGAATGAGCAGTTCTTC. Its translation is CASSLGGRERNEQFF. The rearrangement links TRBV7-9 to TRBJ2-1, with a possible D match to TRBD2 (5 bases). Germline loops: CDR1 SEHNR, CDR2 FQNEAQ (reference sequence). The CDR3 runs to 15 residues. V gave up 1 base and J gave up 7 bases, with 14 bases separating them.

The gene calls are TRBV7-6 and TRBJ2-7; 12 bases are shared with TRBD2. CDR1 and CDR2 (germline): SGHVS, FNYEAQ. Trimming removed 5 bases from V and 1 base from J; junction bases left unmatched: 15. The CDR3 extends over 19 amino acids. CDR3 DNA: TGTGCCAGCAGCCTAATTTGGACTAGCGGGACATGGCGGTCCTACGAGCAGTACTTC. Its protein product is CASSLIWTSGTWRSYEQYF.

The genes are TRBV7-6 and TRBJ1-1; D is unresolved. Germline CDR1 reads SGHVS; CDR2 reads FNYEAQ. V was trimmed by 1 base and J by 2 bases, leaving 5 bases between them. The CDR3 is 13 amino acids. CDR3 sequence: CASSLGQNTEAFF. CDR3 sequence (DNA): TGTGCCAGCAGCTTAGGGCAAAACACTGAAGCTTTCTTT.

The rearrangement joins TRBV6-5 to TRBJ1-1; TRBD1 is a possible D gene (6 bases). V was clipped by 5 bases and J by 6 bases, with 16 bases between them. From germline, CDR1 is MNHEY and CDR2 SVGAGI. The CDR3 runs to 14 residues. DNA for the CDR3: TGTGCCAGCAGTCTCGGATGGGGGGGCTCTGAAGCTTTCTTT. Translating gives CASSLGWGGSEAFF.

The chain recombines TRBV2 with TRBJ1-5; 9 nucleotides align to TRBD1. The CDR3 extends over 14 amino acids. Looked up from germline, CDR1 is SNHLY and CDR2 is FYNNEI. V dropped 7 bases and J dropped 10; count of bases not matched to a gene: 11. CDR3 DNA: TGTGCCAGCACTCCGGGACAGGGTACGAGACCCCAGCATTTT. Its protein is CASTPGQGTRPQHF.

The V gene is TRBV29-1, the J gene TRBJ2-3; 9 positions match TRBD2. V lost 0 bases, J lost 3 bases, and 7 bases stayed unmatched. The CDR3 loop spans 16 amino acids. The germline CDR1 and CDR2 sequences are SQVTM and ANQGSEA. CDR3 sequence (DNA): TGCAGCGTTGAAGATCCCCTAGCGGGGCGAACAGATACGCAGTATTTT. It is translated as CSVEDPLAGRTDTQYF.